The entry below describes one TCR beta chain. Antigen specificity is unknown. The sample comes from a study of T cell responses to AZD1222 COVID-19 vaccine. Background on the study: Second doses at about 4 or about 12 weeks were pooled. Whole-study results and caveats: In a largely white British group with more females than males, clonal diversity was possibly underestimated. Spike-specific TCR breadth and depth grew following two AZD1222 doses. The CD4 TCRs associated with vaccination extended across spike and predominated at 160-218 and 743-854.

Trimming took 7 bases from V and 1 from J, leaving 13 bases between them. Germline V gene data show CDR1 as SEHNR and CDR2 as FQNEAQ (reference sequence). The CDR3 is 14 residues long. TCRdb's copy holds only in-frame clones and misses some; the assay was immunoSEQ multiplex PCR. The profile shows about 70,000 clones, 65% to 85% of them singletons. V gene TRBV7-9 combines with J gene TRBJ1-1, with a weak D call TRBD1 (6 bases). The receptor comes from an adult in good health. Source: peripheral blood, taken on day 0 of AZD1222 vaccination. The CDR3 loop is CASTRQASNTEAFF. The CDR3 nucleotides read TGTGCCAGCACCCGACAGGCGTCGAACACTGAAGCTTTCTTT.